This T cell receptor beta chain derives from a study of shared clonotypes between healthy human individuals. About the study: Aged between 18 and 49, the donors were a couple of women and three men.

Recent vaccinations or acute infections were absent in the healthy HIV-negative adult donors. Each subset's genomic DNA was shared equally among a number of immunoSEQ plates. Using immunoSEQ multiplex PCR, the repertoire was profiled, and TCRdb retains in-frame clones only, with some absent. The sample consists of roughly 1.5 million clones, about 98% of them appearing once. V gave up 3 bases and J gave up 10 bases; unmatched junction bases: 8. CDR1 and CDR2 from the germline V gene are KGHSH and LQKENI. The CDR3 length is 14 residues. This chain links TRBV18 with TRBJ1-4, with 7 bases matching TRBD1. Sequencing was done on a sample of naive CD4+ T cells sorted from blood. Subset meaning: CD45RA+ positively selected. The clonotype was recovered from a man younger than 40 in good health. The CDR3 region is CASSPKVPGGKLFF. In nucleotides, the CDR3 is TGTGCCAGCTCACCGAAAGTCCCAGGGGGAAAACTGTTTTTT.